Listed here are 30 T cell receptor beta chains from one sample, sequenced in a study of CD8+CD57+ T cells in acquired aplastic anemia. The template for TCR beta VDJ and CDR3 sequence profiling was genomic DNA. From the reads, TCRdb called clonotypes with MiXCR, one entry per CDR3 protein. Among 250,000 to 300,000 distinct CDR3 sequences listed, 45% to 65% were seen once. Individuals selected for sequencing had exhibited CD8+CD57+ cell expansion on flow cytometry. Sequenced: sorted CD4+, CD8+, or CD8+CD57+ T cells (not recorded which) from PBMCs. These receptors originate from a human donor with aplastic anemia.

Points on this clonotype: This CDR3 is missing its conserved last phenylalanine or tryptophan, likely due to a read error. The rearrangement uses TRBV3-1 and TRBJ2-7; D may be TRBD1 (6 bases). Trimming stripped 1 base from V and 0 bases from J, with 10 bases between. Germline lookup yields CDR1 LGHDT and CDR2 YNNKEL (reference sequence). This CDR3 spans 15 amino acids. The CDR3 nucleotides are TGTGCCAGCAGCCAAGGGACAGCGAGCTCCTACGAGCAGTACTTA. It encodes CASSQGTASSYEQYL.

The J gene is TRBJ2-5, the V gene TRBV3-1; 8 bases are shared with TRBD2. The V and J ends lost 1 base and 2 bases, in that order; junction bases with no gene match: 3. CDR1 and CDR2 (germline): LGHDT, YNNKEL (reference sequence). CDR3 length: 15 residues. The CDR3 nucleotides are TGTGCCAGCAGCCAAGTCGTAGCGGGACAAGAGACCCAGTACTTC. This sequence encodes CASSQVVAGQETQYF.

The chain combines TRBV2 with TRBJ1-2; 7 bases map to TRBD1. V trimming: 7 bases; J trimming: 3 bases; junction bases outside the gene matches: 5. CDR1 and CDR2 (germline): SNHLY, FYNNEI. CDR3 length: 13 residues. The CDR3 DNA reads as TGTGCCAGCAATCCGGGACAGCACTATGGCTACACCTTC. This sequence encodes CASNPGQHYGYTF.

DNA of the CDR3: TGTGCCAGTAGTATGAAGGGGGACACAGATACGCAGTATTTT. Amino acids: CASSMKGDTDTQYF. The chain couples TRBV19 to TRBJ2-3; weak D call: TRBD1 (6 bases). Looked up from germline, CDR1 is LNHDA and CDR2 is SQIVND (reference sequence). V was cut by 3 bases and J by 2 bases, with 9 bases left in between. The CDR3 spans 14 residues.

This clonotype was recorded many times. This chain connects TRBV5-8 to TRBJ1-6, with D possibly matching TRBD1 (6 bases). Germline V gene sequence: CDR1 SGHTS, CDR2 YDEGEE. The V and J ends lost 4 bases and 14 bases respectively, with 16 bases between them. The CDR3 length is 13 residues. As DNA, the CDR3 is TGTGCCAGCAGCCTTTCGACAGGTTGGGCCCTCCACTTT. Protein sequence: CASSLSTGWALHF.

Note on this clonotype: One base away lies a much larger clone, so this may be a sequencing read error. The V call is TRBV3-1, the J call TRBJ2-3, with D possibly TRBD1 on 5 matching bases. V shed 1 base and J shed 12 bases, with 17 bases lying between them. The length of the CDR3 is 14 residues. The germline V gene has CDR1 LGHDT and CDR2 YNNKEL (reference sequence). The CDR3 nucleotides read TGTGCCAGCAGCCAAGTAATAAGCAGGGCTACTCAGTATTTT. Its translation: CASSQVISRATQYF.

This chain joins TRBV5-1 and TRBJ2-5; weak D call: TRBD1 (6 bases). Germline CDR1 is SGHRS and CDR2 is YFSETQ. The CDR3 covers 14 residues. V was trimmed by 0 bases and J by 4 bases, leaving 10 bases between them. The CDR3 loop is CASSLGTARETQYF. The DNA for the CDR3 is TGCGCCAGCAGCTTGGGGACAGCGAGAGAGACCCAGTACTTC.

At least ten counts were recorded for this clonotype. The J gene is TRBJ2-7, the V gene TRBV20-1; the D is unclear. The CDR3 is 9 amino acids. The V gene's germline CDR1 is DFQATT and CDR2 SNEGSKA (reference sequence). V lost 6 bases and J lost 3, with 3 bases in between. CDR3 sequence (DNA): TGCAGTGCACGCTACGAGCAGTACTTC. Translated: CSARYEQYF.

Only a few counts were recorded for this clonotype. This chain links TRBV7-9 with TRBJ2-5, with a tentative D call TRBD2 (5 bases). The ends were cut back, 2 bases at V and 5 bases at J, with 15 bases in the middle. From germline, CDR1 is SEHNR and CDR2 FQNEAQ (reference sequence). This CDR3 has 15 amino acids. CDR3: CASSLLANSMETQYF. Here the CDR3 DNA reads TGTGCCAGCAGCTTACTAGCCAATTCGATGGAGACCCAGTACTTC.

This clonotype was counted ten times or more. The chain recombines TRBV5-8 with TRBJ2-1; D might be TRBD1 or TRBD2, each matching 5 bases. There are 15 residues in the CDR3. The germline V gene encodes CDR1 SGHTS and CDR2 YDEGEE. Trimming left V 2 bases short and J 2 bases short, with 11 bases between. The CDR3, as DNA: TGTGCCAGCAGCTTAGGGGCTAGCACCTACAATGAGCAGTTCTTC. Protein product: CASSLGASTYNEQFF.

This clonotype was counted once. CDR3 protein: CASSVSGNPYEQYF. As DNA, the CDR3 is TGTGCCAGCAGCGTATCAGGGAACCCCTACGAGCAGTACTTC. The J gene is TRBJ2-7, the V gene TRBV9, with D perhaps TRBD1 (5 bases). The CDR3 is 14 residues long. V lost 1 base to trimming and J lost 2 bases, with 10 bases between them. CDR1 is SGDLS, CDR2 YYNGEE, per germline.

The CDR3: CASSYSPLAGVYNEKLFF. The CDR3 DNA sequence: TGTGCCAGCAGTTACTCGCCTCTAGCGGGGGTTTACAATGAAAAACTGTTTTTT. This sequence joins TRBV6-2 or TRBV6-3 and TRBJ1-4, with a weak D call TRBD1 (5 bases). V was cut by 0 bases and J by 5 bases, with 19 bases left in between. Germline V CDR1 and CDR2: MNHEY, SVGEGT. This CDR3 has 18 residues.

This clonotype was seen more than once but under ten times. This chain links TRBV19 with TRBJ1-1, with no clear D. The CDR3 extends over 14 amino acids. Germline assignment: CDR1 LNHDA and CDR2 SQIVND (reference sequence). The V gene lost 4 bases and the J gene lost 4 bases, with 13 bases spanning the gap. The CDR3: CASSTLAGSTEAFF. In nucleotides, the CDR3 is TGTGCCAGTAGTACGCTGGCGGGGAGCACTGAAGCTTTCTTT. Combining the CDR3 with reference TRBV19 and TRBJ1-1 gives the whole variable domain DGGITQSPKYLFRKEGQNVTLSCEQNLNHDAMYWYRQDPGQGLRLIYYSQIVNDFQKGDIAEGYSVSREKKESFPLTVTSAQKNPTAFYLCASSTLAGSTEAFFGQGTRLTVV.

This clonotype was seen a handful of times. The V call is TRBV30, the J call TRBJ2-3; no clear D. Trimming removed 1 base at V and 7 bases at J, with 9 bases between. Looked up from germline, CDR1 is GTSNPN and CDR2 is SVGIG (reference sequence). The CDR3 loop spans 12 amino acids. CDR3 sequence reads: CAWSADGHTQYF. The CDR3 nucleotides read TGTGCCTGGAGTGCAGACGGACATACGCAGTATTTT.

V is TRBV20-1 and J is TRBJ2-3, with no clear D. Between the trimmed V and J ends, which lost 5 bases and 3 bases, there was a span of 18 bases. Looked up from germline, CDR1 is DFQATT and CDR2 is SNEGSKA (reference sequence). The CDR3 extends over 15 amino acids. CDR3 bases: TGCAGTGCTGGCCAACCCGTTAGGCCGACAGATACGCAGTATTTT. Protein: CSAGQPVRPTDTQYF.

The chain carries TRBV5-1 and TRBJ2-3; 8 positions agree with TRBD2. CDR3 length: 15 amino acids. The trim removed 0 bases at V and 6 bases at J, leaving 6 bases unmatched. The germline V gene encodes CDR1 SGHRS and CDR2 YFSETQ. CDR3 nucleotides: TGCGCCAGCAGCTTGGTGCGGGGGGCGGCGGATACGCAGTATTTT. As protein: CASSLVRGAADTQYF.

At least ten counts were recorded for this clonotype. The chain employs TRBV6-5 and TRBJ1-2; a weak D match, TRBD1 (5 bases). The CDR3 length is 16 residues. Germline assignment: CDR1 MNHEY and CDR2 SVGAGI. V was shortened by 0 bases and J by 5 bases, with 16 bases between the two germline ends. DNA for the CDR3: TGTGCCAGCAGTTACTCGAAGAGGGGCGGGGGATATGGCTACACCTTC. Amino acid sequence: CASSYSKRGGGYGYTF.

The rearrangement uses TRBV7-9 and TRBJ2-7, with D uncertain. Germline-derived CDR1 and CDR2 are SEHNR and FQNEAQ (reference sequence). The length of the CDR3 is 11 residues. V dropped 5 bases and J dropped 6 bases, with 8 bases sitting between them. The CDR3 DNA follows: TGTGCCAGCAGCCCCTTTGGCGAGCAGTACTTC. It yields the protein CASSPFGEQYF.

This clonotype was observed at least ten times. The V call is TRBV29-1, the J call TRBJ1-2; D call uncertain. Per germline, CDR1 SQVTM and CDR2 ANQGSEA. The CDR3 is 15 amino acids. Trimming removed 6 bases at V and 8 bases at J, with 25 bases between. In DNA, the CDR3 is TGCAGCGTCCAGTCTACCTCAAACCAAGGAGGGGGCTACACCTTC. It translates to CSVQSTSNQGGGYTF.

The V call is TRBV24-1, the J call TRBJ2-5, with no clear D. The length of the CDR3 is 15 residues. The ends were cut back, 1 base at V and 0 bases at J, with 8 bases in the middle. CDR1 and CDR2 from the germline V gene are KGHDR and SFDVKD. CDR3 in amino acids: CATSDFPKYQETQYF. The CDR3 bases are TGTGCCACCAGTGATTTCCCCAAGTACCAAGAGACCCAGTACTTC.

This clonotype was seen ten or more times. The V and J genes are TRBV3-1 and TRBJ1-2; possible D gene TRBD1, 6 bases. Germline CDR1 LGHDT, CDR2 YNNKEL (reference sequence). Trimming removed 1 base at V and 1 base at J, with 13 bases between. There are 16 residues in the CDR3. The CDR3 protein is CASSQVYRTDNYGYTF. The CDR3 DNA is TGTGCCAGCAGCCAAGTGTATAGGACAGATAACTATGGCTACACCTTC.

This clonotype was seen a handful of times. A read error is possible here, since a much larger clone lies one base away. V gene TRBV5-5 combines with J gene TRBJ1-1; 8 bases are shared with TRBD1. The CDR3 contains 14 residues. Germline lookup yields CDR1 SGHKS and CDR2 YYEKEE (reference sequence). The CDR3 nucleotides are TGTGCCAGCAGCCTCCGGACAGGGAGCACTGGAGCTTTCTTT. Translating gives CASSLRTGSTGAFF.

This clonotype was found many times. The rearrangement links TRBV11-2 to TRBJ1-2; D is unresolved. Trimming took 1 base from V and 2 from J, leaving 5 bases between them. The CDR3 runs 13 residues. Germline CDR1 SGHAT, CDR2 FQNNGV. CDR3 amino acids: CASSLGDNYGYTF. Here the CDR3 DNA reads TGTGCCAGCAGCTTAGGAGACAACTATGGCTACACCTTC.

This clonotype was found many times. The rearrangement joins TRBV7-9 to TRBJ1-4, with 11 bases identical to TRBD1. The CDR3 spans 15 residues. V shed 6 bases and J 4 bases; nucleotides not matched to a gene: 4. CDR1 SEHNR and CDR2 FQNEAQ come from the germline V gene (reference sequence). The CDR3 reads CASRDRGQINEKLFF. CDR3 in DNA: TGTGCCAGCAGGGACAGGGGGCAGATTAATGAAAAACTGTTTTTT.

This clonotype was seen at least ten times. The gene calls are TRBV12-3 or TRBV12-4 and TRBJ2-5, with D perhaps matching TRBD1 (6 bases). Trimming cost V 5 bases and J 2 bases, with 12 bases left between them. The CDR3 runs to 14 residues. The CDR3: CASSVIGGQETQYF. The CDR3 region has the DNA TGTGCCAGCAGTGTTATAGGGGGTCAAGAGACCCAGTACTTC.

Comment on this clonotype: A single base separates this from a much larger clone, so it may be a read error. The chain joins TRBV4-1 to TRBJ2-5; TRBD2 matches at 8 bases. CDR1 is MGHRA, CDR2 YSYEKL, per germline. Trimming took 0 bases from V and 11 from J; bases not matched to a gene: 20. The CDR3 totals 18 residues. This chain's CDR3 is CASSQERGQTGGTGEQYF. The CDR3 bases are TGCGCCAGCAGCCAAGAAAGGGGCCAGACGGGAGGGACGGGTGAGCAGTACTTC.

This chain connects TRBV7-9 to TRBJ1-3, with 8 positions matching TRBD1. Germline CDR1 SEHNR, CDR2 FQNEAQ (reference sequence). Losses at the gene ends were 5 bases for V and 10 bases for J; bases not matched to a gene: 4. This CDR3 spans 12 amino acids. The chain's CDR3 is CASSDRGTTIYF. The CDR3 DNA sequence: TGTGCCAGCAGCGACAGGGGAACTACCATATATTTT.

The CDR3 coding sequence is TGTGCCAGCAGCTTAAGCCCAGCGGGAGGACTGCATGAGACCCAGTACTTC. Translation: CASSLSPAGGLHETQYF. The genes are TRBV7-6 and TRBJ2-5; the match to TRBD2 covers 9 bases. Trimming removed 2 bases from V and 5 bases from J; junction bases left unmatched: 12. Germline V gene sequence: CDR1 SGHVS, CDR2 FNYEAQ. The CDR3 has 17 amino acids.

The gene calls are TRBV7-6 and TRBJ2-2; D unresolved. This CDR3 spans 12 amino acids. Germline loops: CDR1 SGHVS, CDR2 FNYEAQ. Trimming removed 3 bases at V and 7 bases at J, with 6 bases between. The CDR3 spells CASSFPSGELFF. CDR3 coding DNA: TGTGCCAGCAGCTTTCCTAGCGGGGAGCTGTTTTTT.

The chain carries TRBV24-1 and TRBJ2-2, with D tentatively TRBD1 or TRBD2 (5 bases each). Trimming stripped 0 bases from V and 3 bases from J, with 13 bases between. The CDR3 contains 17 residues. CDR1 and CDR2 (germline): KGHDR, SFDVKD. The CDR3 DNA reads TGTGCCACCAGTGATTTGAGCATGCGAGGGGACACCGGGGAGCTGTTTTTT. The encoded protein is CATSDLSMRGDTGELFF.